A single T cell receptor (beta chain) is shown here with its context. These data are taken from a study of cytomegalovirus exposure and HLA in healthy donors. Measured with immunoSEQ multiplex PCR; TCRdb has only the in-frame clones, and not every one. The table includes about 110,000 clones, almost 96% detected once. Trimming cost V 6 bases and J 5 bases, with 19 bases left between them. Germline CDR1 and CDR2: SNHLY and FYNNEI. The CDR3 runs to 16 residues. The rearrangement links TRBV2 to TRBJ1-4; no firm D call. The sequencing input was PBMCs. The sequence was collected from a woman in her late teens or twenties in good health and CMV-seronegative. CDR3 amino acids: CASRGYLPASNEKLFF. The CDR3 bases are TGTGCCAGCAGGGGCTATTTGCCGGCAAGCAATGAAAAACTGTTTTTT.